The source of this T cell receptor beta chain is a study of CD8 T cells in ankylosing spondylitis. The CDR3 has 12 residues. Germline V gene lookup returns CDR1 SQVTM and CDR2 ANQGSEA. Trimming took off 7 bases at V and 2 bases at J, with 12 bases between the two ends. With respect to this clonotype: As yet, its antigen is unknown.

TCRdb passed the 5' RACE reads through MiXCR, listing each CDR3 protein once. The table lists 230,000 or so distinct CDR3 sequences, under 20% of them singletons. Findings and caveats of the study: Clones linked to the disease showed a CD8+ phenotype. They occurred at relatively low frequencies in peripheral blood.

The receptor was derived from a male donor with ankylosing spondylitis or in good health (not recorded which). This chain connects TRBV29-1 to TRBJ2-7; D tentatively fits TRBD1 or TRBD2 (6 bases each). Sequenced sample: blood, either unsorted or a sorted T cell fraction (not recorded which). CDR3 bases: TGCAGCGCACAGGGACTTCCCTACGAGCAGTACTTC. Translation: CSAQGLPYEQYF.